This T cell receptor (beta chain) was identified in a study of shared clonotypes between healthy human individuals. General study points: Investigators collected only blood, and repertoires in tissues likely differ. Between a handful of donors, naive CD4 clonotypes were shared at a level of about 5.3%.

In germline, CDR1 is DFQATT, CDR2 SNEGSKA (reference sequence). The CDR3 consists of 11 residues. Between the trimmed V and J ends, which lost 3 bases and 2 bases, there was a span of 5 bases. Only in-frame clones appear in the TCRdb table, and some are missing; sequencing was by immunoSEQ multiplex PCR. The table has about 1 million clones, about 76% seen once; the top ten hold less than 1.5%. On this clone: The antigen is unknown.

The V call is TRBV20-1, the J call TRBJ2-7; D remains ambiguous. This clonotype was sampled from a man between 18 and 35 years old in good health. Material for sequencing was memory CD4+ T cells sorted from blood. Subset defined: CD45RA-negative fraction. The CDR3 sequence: CSASEAYEQYF. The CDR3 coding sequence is TGCAGTGCTAGCGAGGCCTACGAGCAGTACTTC.